The present TCR beta chain was sequenced within a study of CD8 T cells in ankylosing spondylitis. Notes on the study in general: Clones linked to disease, bearing a CD8+ phenotype, were relatively rare in peripheral blood. In the blood and synovial fluid of reactive arthritis, some motif variants had been previously reported. Seemingly distinctive of ankylosing spondylitis blood was a TCR beta motif formed by eight highly homologous variants. Matched ankylosing spondylitis synovial fluid reportedly showed significant enrichment of disease-linked clones.

Germline CDR1 reads SGHRS; CDR2 reads YFSETQ. V lost 4 bases, J lost 4 bases, and 14 bases lay in between. This CDR3 comprises 14 residues. This clonotype was observed a few times. Its matching antigen is unknown. Generation of TCR beta libraries employed quantitative 5'-RACE incorporating molecular barcodes. TCRdb itself ran the 5' RACE reads through MiXCR, one entry per CDR3 protein. The sample shows hundreds of thousands of distinct CDR3 sequences, over 9.5% of them seen only once. The chain uses TRBV5-1 and TRBJ1-1; the D gene is possibly TRBD1 (6 bases). This TCR derives from a male donor with ankylosing spondylitis. The sequenced material came from blood, either unsorted or a sorted T cell fraction (not recorded which). The DNA of the CDR3 is TGCGCCAGCAGCCGCCGCAGGGGTCCCACTGAAGCTTTCTTT. Translating gives CASSRRRGPTEAFF.